The clone carrying this T cell receptor beta chain has a count of ten or more. This specimen includes other DNA sequences encoding the same CDR3. CDR3 length equals 14 residues. The V gene end was trimmed by 3 bases and the J gene end by 5 bases; junction bases not matched to a gene: 5. CDR1 and CDR2 (germline): SGHDT, YYEEEE. The data stem from a study of blood T cell repertoires in COVID-19. Study background: Acute and convalescent COVID-19 samples came from the United States, Italy and Spain. PBMCs, B-cell-depleted T cells, or T cells provided the cDNA or gDNA that made up the material.

In the source study's methods: Cell counts per sample came from amplifying reference gene primers. Only in-frame clones appear in the TCRdb table, and some are missing; sequencing was by immunoSEQ multiplex PCR. V, J and clone size reflect that table, while D and trimming were determined from the DNA. Here the sample spans about 260,000 clones, 65% to 85% being singletons. The chain employs TRBV5-6 and TRBJ1-1; TRBD1 matches 9 bases. The source material was peripheral blood. The sequence was obtained from a woman between 35 and 50 years old who had recovered from COVID-19. The DNA of the CDR3 is TGTGCCAGCAGCTGGGGACAGGGCTGGACTGAAGCTTTCTTT. Amino acids: CASSWGQGWTEAFF.